This T cell receptor (beta chain) is from a study of PD-1 blockade in mismatch repair-deficient tumors. Study-level information: Enrolled about 2012-2016, patients had progressing, pretreated mismatch repair-deficient cancers of about a dozen types.

The data were produced by immunoSEQ multiplex PCR, yet TCRdb's version contains in-frame clones alone and is incomplete. The sample includes 56,000 or so clones, approximately 78% of them seen just once. All patients were mismatch repair deficient, assessed by either PCR or immunohistochemistry. TCRs were sequenced from a few patients responding to pembrolizumab. Study-wide results and caveats: After pembrolizumab, tumor-resident clones rose rapidly, then generally contracted before radiologic responses.

As concerns this clone: Its antigen is unidentified.

With V trimmed by 7 bases and J by 0 bases, 8 bases remained unmatched. Germline V gene data show CDR1 as LNHDA and CDR2 as SQIVND (reference sequence). CDR3 length: 17 amino acids. This material consisted of peripheral blood, taken 4 weeks after starting pembrolizumab. This clonotype originated in an adult with mismatch repair-deficient cancer. V gene TRBV19 combines with J gene TRBJ2-6; 8 bases align to TRBD1. The CDR3 reads CASIPTGALSGANVLTF. For the CDR3, the DNA is TGTGCCAGTATTCCGACAGGGGCTCTCTCTGGGGCCAACGTCCTGACTTTC.